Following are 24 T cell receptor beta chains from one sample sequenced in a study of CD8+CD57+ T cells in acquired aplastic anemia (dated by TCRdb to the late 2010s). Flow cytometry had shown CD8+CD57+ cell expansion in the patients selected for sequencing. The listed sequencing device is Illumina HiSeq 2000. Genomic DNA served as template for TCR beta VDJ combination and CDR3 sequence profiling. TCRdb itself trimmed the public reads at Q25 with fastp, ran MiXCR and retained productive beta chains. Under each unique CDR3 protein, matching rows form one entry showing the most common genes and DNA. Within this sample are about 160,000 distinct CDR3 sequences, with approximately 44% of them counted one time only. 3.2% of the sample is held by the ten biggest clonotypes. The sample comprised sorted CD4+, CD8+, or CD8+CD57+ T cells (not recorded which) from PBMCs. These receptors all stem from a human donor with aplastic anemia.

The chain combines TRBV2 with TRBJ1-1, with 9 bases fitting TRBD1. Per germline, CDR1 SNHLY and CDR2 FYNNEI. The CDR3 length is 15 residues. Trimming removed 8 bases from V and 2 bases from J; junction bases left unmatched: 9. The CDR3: CASVEQGASNTEAFF. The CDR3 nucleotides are TGTGCCAGCGTAGAACAGGGGGCCTCAAACACTGAAGCTTTCTTT.

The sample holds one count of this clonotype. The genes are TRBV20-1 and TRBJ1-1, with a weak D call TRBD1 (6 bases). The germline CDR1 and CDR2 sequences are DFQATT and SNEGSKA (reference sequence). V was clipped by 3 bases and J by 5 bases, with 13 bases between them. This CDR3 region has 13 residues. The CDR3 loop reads CSASVRRGTEAFF. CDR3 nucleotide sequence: TGCAGTGCTAGCGTCAGGAGGGGGACTGAAGCTTTCTTT.

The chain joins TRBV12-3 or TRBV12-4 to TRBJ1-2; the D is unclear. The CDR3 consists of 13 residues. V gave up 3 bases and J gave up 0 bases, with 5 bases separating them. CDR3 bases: TGTGCCAGCAGTTTGACCCCTAACTATGGCTACACCTTC. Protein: CASSLTPNYGYTF.

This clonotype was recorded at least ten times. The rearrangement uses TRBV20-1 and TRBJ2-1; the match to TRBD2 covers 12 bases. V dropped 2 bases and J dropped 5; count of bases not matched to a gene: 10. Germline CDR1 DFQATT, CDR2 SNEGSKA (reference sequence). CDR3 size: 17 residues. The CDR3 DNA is TGCAGTGCTAGATCTTGGACTAGCGGGACGTGGAACAATGAGCAGTTCTTC. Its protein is CSARSWTSGTWNNEQFF.

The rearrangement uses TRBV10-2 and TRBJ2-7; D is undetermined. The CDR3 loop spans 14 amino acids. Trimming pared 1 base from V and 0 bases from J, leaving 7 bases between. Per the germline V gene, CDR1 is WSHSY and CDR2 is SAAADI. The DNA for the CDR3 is TGCGCCAGCAGTGAGTTGTCCAGCTCCTACGAGCAGTACTTC. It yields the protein CASSELSSSYEQYF.

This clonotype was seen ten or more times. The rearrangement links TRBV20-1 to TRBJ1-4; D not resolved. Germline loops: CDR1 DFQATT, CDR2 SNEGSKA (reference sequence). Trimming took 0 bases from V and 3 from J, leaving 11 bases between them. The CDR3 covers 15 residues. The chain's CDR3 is CSARDPATSNEKLFF. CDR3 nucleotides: TGCAGTGCTAGAGATCCGGCTACTTCTAATGAAAAACTGTTTTTT.

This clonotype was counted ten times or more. CDR3 nucleotides: TGTGCCAGCAGCTTATCCAATGAGCAGTTCTTC. Its translation is CASSLSNEQFF. The rearrangement joins TRBV7-2 to TRBJ2-1; D is unclear. Germline CDR1 SGHTA, CDR2 FQGNSA. The CDR3 is 11 residues long. Trimming shortened V by 2 bases and J by 6 bases, and 2 bases separated the two germline ends.

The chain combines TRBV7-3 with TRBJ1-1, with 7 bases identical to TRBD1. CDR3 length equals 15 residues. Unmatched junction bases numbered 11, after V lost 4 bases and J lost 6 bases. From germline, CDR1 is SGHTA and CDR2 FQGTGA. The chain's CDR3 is CASSSPTGSSAEAFF. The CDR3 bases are TGTGCCAGCAGCTCCCCGACAGGGTCGAGCGCTGAAGCTTTCTTT.

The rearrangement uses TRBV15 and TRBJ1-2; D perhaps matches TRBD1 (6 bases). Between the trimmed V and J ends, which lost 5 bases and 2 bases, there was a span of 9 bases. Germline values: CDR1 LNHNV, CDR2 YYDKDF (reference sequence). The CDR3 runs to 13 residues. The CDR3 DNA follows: TGTGCCACCAGCCGGGACACGAACTATGGCTACACCTTC. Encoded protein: CATSRDTNYGYTF.

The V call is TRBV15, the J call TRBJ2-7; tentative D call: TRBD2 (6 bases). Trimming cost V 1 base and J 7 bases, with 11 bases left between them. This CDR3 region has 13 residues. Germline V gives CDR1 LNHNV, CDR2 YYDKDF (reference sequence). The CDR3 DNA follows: TGTGCCACCAGCAGAGCTAGCGTGAGGGAGCAGTACTTC. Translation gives CATSRASVREQYF.

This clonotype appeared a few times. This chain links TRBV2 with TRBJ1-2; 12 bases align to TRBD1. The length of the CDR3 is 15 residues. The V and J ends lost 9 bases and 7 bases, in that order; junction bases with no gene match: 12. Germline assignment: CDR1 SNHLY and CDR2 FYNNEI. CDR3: CASTRDRGRVVGYTF. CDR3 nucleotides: TGTGCCAGTACTCGGGACAGGGGGCGTGTGGTTGGCTACACCTTC.

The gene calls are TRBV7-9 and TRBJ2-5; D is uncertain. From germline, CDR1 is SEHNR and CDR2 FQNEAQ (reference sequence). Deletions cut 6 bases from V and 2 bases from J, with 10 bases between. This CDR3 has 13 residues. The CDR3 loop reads CASSPPGQETQYF. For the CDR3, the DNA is TGTGCCAGCAGTCCCCCGGGTCAAGAGACCCAGTACTTC.

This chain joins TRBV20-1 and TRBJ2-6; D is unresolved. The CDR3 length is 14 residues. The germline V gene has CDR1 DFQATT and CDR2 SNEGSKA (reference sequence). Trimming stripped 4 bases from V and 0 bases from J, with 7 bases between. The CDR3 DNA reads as TGCAGTGCTAAACATGTCTCTGGGGCCAACGTCCTGACTTTC. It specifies CSAKHVSGANVLTF.

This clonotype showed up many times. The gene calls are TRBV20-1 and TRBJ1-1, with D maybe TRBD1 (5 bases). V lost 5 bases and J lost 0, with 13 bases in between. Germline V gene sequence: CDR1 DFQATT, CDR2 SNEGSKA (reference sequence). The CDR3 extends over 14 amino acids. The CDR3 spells CSAYIDSLNTEAFF. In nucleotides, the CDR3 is TGCAGTGCTTACATAGACAGCCTGAACACTGAAGCTTTCTTT.

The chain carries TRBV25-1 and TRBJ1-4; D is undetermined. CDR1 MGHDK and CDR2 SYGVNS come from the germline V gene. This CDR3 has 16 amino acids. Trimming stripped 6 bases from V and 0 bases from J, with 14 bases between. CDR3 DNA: TGTGCCAGCAGCTTGGTCACACCGACAACTAATGAAAAACTGTTTTTT. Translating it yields CASSLVTPTTNEKLFF.

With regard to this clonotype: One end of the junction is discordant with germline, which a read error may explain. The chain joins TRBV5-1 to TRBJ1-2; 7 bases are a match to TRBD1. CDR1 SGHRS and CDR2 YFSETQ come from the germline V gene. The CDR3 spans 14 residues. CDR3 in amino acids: CASSLGDRNYGHAF. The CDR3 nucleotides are TGCGCCAGCAGCTTGGGGGACAGAAACTATGGCCACGCCTTC.

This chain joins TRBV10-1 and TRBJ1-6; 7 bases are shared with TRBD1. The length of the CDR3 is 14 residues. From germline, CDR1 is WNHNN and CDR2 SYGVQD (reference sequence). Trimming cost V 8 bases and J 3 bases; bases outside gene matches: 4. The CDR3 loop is CASSTGIYNSPLHF. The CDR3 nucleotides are TGCGCCAGCTCGACAGGGATCTATAATTCACCCCTCCACTTT.

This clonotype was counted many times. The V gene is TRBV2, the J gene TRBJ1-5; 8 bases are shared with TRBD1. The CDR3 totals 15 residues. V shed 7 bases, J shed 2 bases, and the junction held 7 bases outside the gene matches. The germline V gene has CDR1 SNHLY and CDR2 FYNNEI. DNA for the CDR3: TGTGCCAGCATGGACAGGGCGGGAGGCAATCAGCCCCAGCATTTT. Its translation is CASMDRAGGNQPQHF. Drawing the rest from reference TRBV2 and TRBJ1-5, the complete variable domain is EPEVTQTPSHQVTQMGQEVILRCVPISNHLYFYWYRQILGQKVEFLVSFYNNEISEKSEIFDDQFSVERPDGSNFTLKIRSTKLEDSAMYFCASMDRAGGNQPQHFGDGTRLSIL.

The DNA for the CDR3 is TGCAGTGCGCAACAGGGTCAGTGGACTGAAGCTTTCTTT. Encoded protein: CSAQQGQWTEAFF. The chain is built from TRBV20-1 and TRBJ1-1; the D gene is possibly TRBD1 (6 bases). The V gene's germline CDR1 is DFQATT and CDR2 SNEGSKA (reference sequence). CDR3 length: 13 amino acids. V shed 6 bases and J shed 5 bases, with 16 bases lying between them.

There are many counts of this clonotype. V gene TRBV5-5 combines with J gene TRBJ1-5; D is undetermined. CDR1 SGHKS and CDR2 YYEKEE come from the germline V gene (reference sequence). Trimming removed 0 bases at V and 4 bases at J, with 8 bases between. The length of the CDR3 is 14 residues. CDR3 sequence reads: CASSLGHTNQPQHF. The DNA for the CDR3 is TGTGCCAGCAGCTTGGGACACACGAATCAGCCCCAGCATTTT.

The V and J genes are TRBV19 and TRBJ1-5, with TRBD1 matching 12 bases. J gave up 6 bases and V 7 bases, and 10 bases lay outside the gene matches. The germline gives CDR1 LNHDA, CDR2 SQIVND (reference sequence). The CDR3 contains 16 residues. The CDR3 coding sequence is TGTGCCAGTACCCGACCGGGACAGGGGGCGCGTCAGCCCCAGCATTTT. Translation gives CASTRPGQGARQPQHF.

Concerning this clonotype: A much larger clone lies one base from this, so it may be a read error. The CDR3 here is CASRLRDLSTEALF. The CDR3 nucleotides read TGTGCCAGCAGATTACGGGACCTCTCGACTGAAGCTCTCTTT. The chain uses TRBV5-4 and TRBJ1-1; D may be TRBD1 (5 bases). The germline V gene encodes CDR1 SGHNT and CDR2 YYREEE (reference sequence). The length of the CDR3 is 14 residues.

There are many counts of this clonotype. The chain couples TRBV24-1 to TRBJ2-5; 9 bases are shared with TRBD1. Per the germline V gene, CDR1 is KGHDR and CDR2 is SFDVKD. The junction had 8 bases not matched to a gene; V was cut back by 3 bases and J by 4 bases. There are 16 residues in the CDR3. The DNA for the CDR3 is TGTGCCACCAGTGATGAGGTACCGGGACAGGGAGAGACCCAGTACTTC. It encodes CATSDEVPGQGETQYF.

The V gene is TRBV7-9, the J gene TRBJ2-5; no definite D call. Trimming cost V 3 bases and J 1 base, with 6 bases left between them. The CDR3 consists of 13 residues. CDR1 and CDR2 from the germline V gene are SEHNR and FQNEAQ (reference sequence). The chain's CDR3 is CASSLYSQETQYF. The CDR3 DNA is TGTGCCAGCAGCTTGTACTCCCAAGAGACCCAGTACTTC.